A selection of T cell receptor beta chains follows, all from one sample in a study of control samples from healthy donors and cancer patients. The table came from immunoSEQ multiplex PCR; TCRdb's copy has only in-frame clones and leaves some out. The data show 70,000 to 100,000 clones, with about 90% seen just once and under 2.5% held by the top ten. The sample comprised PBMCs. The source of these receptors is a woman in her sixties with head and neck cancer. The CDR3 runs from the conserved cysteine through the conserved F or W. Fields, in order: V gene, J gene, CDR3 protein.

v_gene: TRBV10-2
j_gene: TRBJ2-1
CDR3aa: CASTSAGGTYNEQFF

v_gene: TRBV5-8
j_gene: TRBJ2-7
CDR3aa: CASSPWGGAYEQYF

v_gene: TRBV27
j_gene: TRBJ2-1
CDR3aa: CASRLGSGSSYNEQFF

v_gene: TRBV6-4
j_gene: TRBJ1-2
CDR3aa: CASSDSAGGYTF

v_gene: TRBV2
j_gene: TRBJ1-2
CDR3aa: CASRWTEYGYTF

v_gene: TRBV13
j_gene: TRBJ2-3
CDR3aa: CASSPGTDTQYF

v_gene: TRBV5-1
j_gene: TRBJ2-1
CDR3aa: CASSELNEQFF

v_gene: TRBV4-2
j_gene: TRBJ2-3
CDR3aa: CASRKTSGGTDTQYF

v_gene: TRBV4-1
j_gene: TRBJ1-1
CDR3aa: CASSKAGGTNTEAFF

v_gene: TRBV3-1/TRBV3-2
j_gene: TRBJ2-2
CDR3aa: CASSQRRAQGGGELFF

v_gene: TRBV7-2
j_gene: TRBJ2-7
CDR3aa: CASSLRLAGYEQYF

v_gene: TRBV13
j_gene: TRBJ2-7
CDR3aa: CASSSLSGIPPYEQYF

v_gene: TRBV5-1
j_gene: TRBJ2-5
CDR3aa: CASSFFPEGLKTQYF

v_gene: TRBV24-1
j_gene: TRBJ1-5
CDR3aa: CATSLVRPNQPQHF

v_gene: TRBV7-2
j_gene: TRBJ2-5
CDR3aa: CASSPGLAGVPQETQYF

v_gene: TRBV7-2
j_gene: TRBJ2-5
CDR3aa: CASSYNRGYRETQYF

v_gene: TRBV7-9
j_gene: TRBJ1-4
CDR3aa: CASSLAKGAEKLFF

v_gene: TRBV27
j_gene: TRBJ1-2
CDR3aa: CASSPQGDYGYTF

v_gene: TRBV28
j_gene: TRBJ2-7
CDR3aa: CASSLSGTYEQYF

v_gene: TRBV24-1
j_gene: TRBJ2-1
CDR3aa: CAASRGNEQFF

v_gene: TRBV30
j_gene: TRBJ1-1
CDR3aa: CAWSRQGPVVTEAFF

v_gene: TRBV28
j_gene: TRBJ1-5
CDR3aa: CASSLYARGDQPQHF

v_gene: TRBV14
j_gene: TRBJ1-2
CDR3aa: CASSKRTEPTYYGYTF

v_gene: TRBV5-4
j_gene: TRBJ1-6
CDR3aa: CASSRDRNSPLHF

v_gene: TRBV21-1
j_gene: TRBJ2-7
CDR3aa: CASSNCVSNYYEQYF

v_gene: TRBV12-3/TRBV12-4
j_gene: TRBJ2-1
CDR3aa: CASGGIHEQFF

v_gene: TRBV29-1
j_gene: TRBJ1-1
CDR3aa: CSVRDKLNTEAFF

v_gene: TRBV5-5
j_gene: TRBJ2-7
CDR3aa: CASSPRLDEQYF

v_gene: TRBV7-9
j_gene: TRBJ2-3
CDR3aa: CASSLVVGGYTDTQYF

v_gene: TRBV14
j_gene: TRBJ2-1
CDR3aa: CASSGGSSYNEQFF

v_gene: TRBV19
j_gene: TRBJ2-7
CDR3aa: CASSKGPAYEQYF

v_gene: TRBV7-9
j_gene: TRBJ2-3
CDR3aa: CASSLSAGSTDTQYF

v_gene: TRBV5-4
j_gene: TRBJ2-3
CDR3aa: CASSSRTRTDTQYF

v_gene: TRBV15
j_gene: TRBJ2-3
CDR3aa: CATSTQGRKGTDTQYF

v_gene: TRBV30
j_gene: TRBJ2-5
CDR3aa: CAWNPRGMGRETQYF

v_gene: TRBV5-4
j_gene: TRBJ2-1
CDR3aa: CASSSGLAGSSYNEQFF

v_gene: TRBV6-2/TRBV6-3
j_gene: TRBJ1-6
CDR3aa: CASSYYSAPSYNSPLHF

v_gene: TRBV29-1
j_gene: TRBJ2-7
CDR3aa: CSVVGGSYEQYF

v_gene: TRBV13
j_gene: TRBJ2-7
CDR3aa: CASSLESDRGSYEQYF

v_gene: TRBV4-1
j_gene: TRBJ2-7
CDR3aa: CASSQFGLSKYEQYF

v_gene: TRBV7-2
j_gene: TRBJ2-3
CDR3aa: CASSPTTGRTTDTQYF

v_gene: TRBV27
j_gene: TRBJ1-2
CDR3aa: CASSPREGAGGYTF

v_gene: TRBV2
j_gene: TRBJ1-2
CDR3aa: CASSEDRANYGYTF

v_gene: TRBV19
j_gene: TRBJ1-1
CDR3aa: CATQGYTEAFF

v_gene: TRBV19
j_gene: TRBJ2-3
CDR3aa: CASSIDERSTDTQYF

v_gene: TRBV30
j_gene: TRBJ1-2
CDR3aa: CACNTGAYSYTF

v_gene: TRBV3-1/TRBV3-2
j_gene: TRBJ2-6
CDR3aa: CASSARPTSSGANVLTF

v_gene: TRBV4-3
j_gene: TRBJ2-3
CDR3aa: CASSQETSGTDTQYF

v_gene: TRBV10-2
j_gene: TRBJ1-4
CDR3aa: CASRTGLPNEKLFF

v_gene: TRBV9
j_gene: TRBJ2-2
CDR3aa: CASSVASSENTGELFF

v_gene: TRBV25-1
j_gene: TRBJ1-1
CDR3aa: CASSGRPTPRGVNTEAFF

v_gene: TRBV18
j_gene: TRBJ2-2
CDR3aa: CASSPLAGANTGELFF

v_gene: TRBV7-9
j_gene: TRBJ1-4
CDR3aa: CASSSSLGVGGEKLFF

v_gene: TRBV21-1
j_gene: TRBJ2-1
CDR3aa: CASSKAQNSKDNEQFF

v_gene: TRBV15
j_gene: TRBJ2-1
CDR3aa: CATSTLAGRFNEQFF

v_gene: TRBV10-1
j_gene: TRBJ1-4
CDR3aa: CASTIRQPPGGETNEKLFF

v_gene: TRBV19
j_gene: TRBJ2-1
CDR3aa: CASSIPGQGSDREQFF

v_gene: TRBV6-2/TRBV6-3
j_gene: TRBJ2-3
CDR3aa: CASSYRLGPRDTDTQYF

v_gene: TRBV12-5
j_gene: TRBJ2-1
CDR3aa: CASLEGGSSYNEQFF

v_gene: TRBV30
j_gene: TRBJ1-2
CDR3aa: CAWSGGHYGYTF